This entry lists 22 T cell receptor beta chains sequenced from one sample in a study of T-cell memory formation after mild COVID-19. Each CDR3 protein gets one entry after TCRdb re-called the 5' RACE reads with MiXCR. The sample yields 450,000 or so distinct CDR3 sequences, about 23% seen once. The sample comprised PBMCs or a T cell subset sorted from them (not recorded which). The source is an adult woman who had mild COVID-19 (a few samples of this study predate the infection). Cell type and time point are not known.

This clonotype was counted between two and nine times. This sequence joins TRBV6-5 and TRBJ1-1; TRBD1 agrees at 7 bases. Germline V gene data show CDR1 as MNHEY and CDR2 as SVGAGI. The V gene end was trimmed by 0 bases and the J gene end by 5 bases; junction bases not matched to a gene: 3. This CDR3 spans 14 amino acids. The CDR3 here is CASSYSQGGTEAFF. DNA for the CDR3: TGTGCCAGCAGTTACTCGCAGGGGGGGACTGAAGCTTTCTTT.

The chain uses TRBV29-1 and TRBJ2-1; possibly TRBD2 for D (6 bases). The CDR3 covers 12 residues. Per the germline V gene, CDR1 is SQVTM and CDR2 is ANQGSEA. V was trimmed by 0 bases and J by 7 bases, leaving 7 bases between them. CDR3 DNA sequence: TGCAGCGTTGAAGAAGGAGGGAATGAGCAGTTCTTC. Translated: CSVEEGGNEQFF.

J is TRBJ2-1 and V is TRBV7-3, with 9 bases lining up with TRBD2. Germline V gives CDR1 SGHTA, CDR2 FQGTGA. V shed 5 bases, J shed 4 bases, and the junction held 6 bases outside the gene matches. The CDR3 consists of 15 residues. CDR3 residues: CASSTGLAPYNEQFF. The CDR3, as DNA: TGTGCCAGCAGCACCGGACTAGCGCCTTACAATGAGCAGTTCTTC. Filled out from reference TRBV7-3 and TRBJ2-1, the complete variable domain reads GAGVSQTPSNKVTEKGKYVELRCDPISGHTALYWYRQSLGQGPEFLIYFQGTGAADDSGLPNDRFFAVRPEGSVSTLKIQRTERGDSAVYLCASSTGLAPYNEQFFGPGTRLTVL.

The genes are TRBV7-2 and TRBJ2-1; D not resolved. The CDR3 spans 16 residues. Per germline, CDR1 SGHTA and CDR2 FQGNSA. V gave up 1 base and J gave up 1 base, with 11 bases separating them. The CDR3 sequence: CASSLGATDSYNEQFF. The CDR3 region has the DNA TGTGCCAGCAGCTTAGGGGCGACTGATTCCTACAATGAGCAGTTCTTC.

This clonotype turned up a few times. The V call is TRBV7-9, the J call TRBJ2-3; possible D gene TRBD2, 5 bases. Between the trimmed V and J ends, which lost 3 bases and 2 bases, there was a span of 12 bases. Germline V lookup: CDR1 SEHNR, CDR2 FQNEAQ (reference sequence). The CDR3 sequence is 15 residues long. CDR3 region: CASSLAEGPTDTQYF. The CDR3 DNA sequence: TGTGCCAGCAGCTTGGCCGAGGGCCCCACAGATACGCAGTATTTT.

The V and J genes are TRBV27 and TRBJ1-1; a possible D gene is TRBD1 (6 bases). Germline CDR1 and CDR2: MNHEY and SMNVEV (reference sequence). Trimming stripped 5 bases from V and 0 bases from J, with 13 bases between. The CDR3 loop spans 15 amino acids. The CDR3 is CASSPRTGLNTEAFF. The CDR3 DNA reads TGTGCCAGCAGTCCCCGTACAGGGCTGAACACTGAAGCTTTCTTT.

This clonotype has a handful of counts. The chain has TRBV20-1 and TRBJ2-5; a possible D gene is TRBD1 (6 bases). Germline assignment: CDR1 DFQATT and CDR2 SNEGSKA (reference sequence). CDR3 length: 14 residues. Trimming cost V 6 bases and J 1 base, with 15 bases left between them. As DNA, the CDR3 is TGCAGTGCCAGACAACAGGGCCTCCAAGAGACCCAGTACTTC. Amino acids: CSARQQGLQETQYF.

In its sample, this clonotype was seen a few times. V and J are TRBV20-1 and TRBJ2-7, with D unclear. This CDR3 has 12 residues. V gave up 0 bases and J gave up 0 bases, with 3 bases separating them. Germline values: CDR1 DFQATT, CDR2 SNEGSKA (reference sequence). CDR3 in amino acids: CSARESSYEQYF. CDR3 sequence (DNA): TGCAGTGCTAGAGAGAGCTCCTACGAGCAGTACTTC.

V usage is TRBV20-1 and J usage is TRBJ2-2; 8 positions agree with TRBD2. Per the germline V gene, CDR1 is DFQATT and CDR2 is SNEGSKA (reference sequence). V trimming: 3 bases; J trimming: 4 bases; junction bases outside the gene matches: 7. The CDR3 runs 15 residues. CDR3 sequence reads: CSARRVAGFTGELFF. CDR3 bases: TGCAGTGCTAGGAGGGTAGCGGGATTCACCGGGGAGCTGTTTTTT.

The V and J genes are TRBV14 and TRBJ2-1, with 7 bases lining up with TRBD1. The V gene's germline CDR1 is SGHDN and CDR2 FVKESK. CDR3 length: 15 amino acids. Trimming cost V 4 bases and J 3 bases; bases outside gene matches: 6. The DNA for the CDR3 is TGTGCCAGCAGCCCGAGGGGGCAGATCTACAATGAGCAGTTCTTC. Translation gives CASSPRGQIYNEQFF.

This chain uses TRBV7-9 with TRBJ2-7; D is uncertain. V lost 8 bases, J lost 5 bases, and 13 bases lay in between. CDR3 length: 12 amino acids. The germline V gene has CDR1 SEHNR and CDR2 FQNEAQ (reference sequence). Here the CDR3 reads CASGRTPDEQYF. The CDR3, as DNA: TGTGCCAGCGGCAGAACTCCCGACGAGCAGTACTTC.

This chain links TRBV18 with TRBJ2-5; D uncertain. The germline gives CDR1 KGHSH, CDR2 LQKENI. This CDR3 spans 15 amino acids. Trimming left V 3 bases short and J 4 bases short, with 15 bases between. The DNA of the CDR3 is TGTGCCAGCTCACCGGGCCCCATCGGGTTAGAGACCCAGTACTTC. This gives the protein CASSPGPIGLETQYF. Using reference TRBV18 and TRBJ2-5 for the parts outside the CDR3, the full variable domain is NAGVMQNPRHLVRRRGQEARLRCSPMKGHSHVYWYRQLPEEGLKFMVYLQKENIIDESGMPKERFSAEFPKEGPSILRIQQVVRGDSAAYFCASSPGPIGLETQYFGPGTRLLVL.

V usage is TRBV27 and J usage is TRBJ1-1, with unresolved D. V was shortened by 0 bases and J by 4 bases, with 9 bases between the two germline ends. The CDR3 is 14 amino acids. Per germline, CDR1 MNHEY and CDR2 SMNVEV (reference sequence). CDR3 sequence reads: CASSLSRTVTEAFF. As DNA, the CDR3 is TGTGCCAGCAGTTTATCCCGGACGGTCACTGAAGCTTTCTTT.

The chain combines TRBV4-2 with TRBJ1-1; TRBD1 agrees at 8 bases. V was clipped by 0 bases and J by 7 bases; unmatched bases: 7. The CDR3 is 15 amino acids. Germline V gene lookup returns CDR1 LGHNA and CDR2 YNFKEQ. In DNA form, the CDR3 reads TGTGCCAGCAGCCAAGATAGCAGGGGGCGAGGTGAAGCTTTCTTT. It codes for CASSQDSRGRGEAFF.

This clonotype came up a few times. The rearrangement links TRBV5-6 to TRBJ2-5; D gene uncertain. Looked up from germline, CDR1 is SGHDT and CDR2 is YYEEEE. The CDR3 runs 16 residues. Trimming took off 4 bases at V and 7 bases at J, with 23 bases between the two ends. The CDR3 nucleotides read TGTGCCAGCAGCCCGGATCAGTTAAGGATTAGGAGGACCCAGTACTTC. It codes for CASSPDQLRIRRTQYF.

This clonotype was picked up many times. V and J are TRBV20-1 and TRBJ2-1; possibly TRBD1 for D (6 bases). The CDR3 has 12 amino acids. The germline V gene encodes CDR1 DFQATT and CDR2 SNEGSKA (reference sequence). V dropped 8 bases and J dropped 3 bases, with 11 bases sitting between them. The CDR3 nucleotides are TGCAGTTTAGACAGGCTCTACAATGAGCAGTTCTTC. Residues: CSLDRLYNEQFF.

The chain uses TRBV5-1 and TRBJ2-7; possibly TRBD2 for D (5 bases). This CDR3 spans 15 amino acids. The ends were cut back, 1 base at V and 3 bases at J, with 14 bases in the middle. The V gene's germline CDR1 is SGHRS and CDR2 YFSETQ. DNA for the CDR3: TGCGCCAGCAGCTTGCAGCCCAGGACTGTCTACGAGCAGTACTTC. Amino acids: CASSLQPRTVYEQYF.

DNA for the CDR3: TGTGCCAGTAGTATAAGGTGGACAGATACGCAGTATTTT. It specifies CASSIRWTDTQYF. J is TRBJ2-3 and V is TRBV19; D is unclear. CDR1 is LNHDA and CDR2 is SQIVND in the germline V gene (reference sequence). This CDR3 comprises 13 residues. Trimming removed 2 bases from V and 3 bases from J, with 6 bases in between.

The chain joins TRBV4-1 to TRBJ1-2, with 9 bases matching TRBD1. Germline loops: CDR1 MGHRA, CDR2 YSYEKL. The CDR3 runs to 15 residues. V lost 4 bases and J lost 4; bases outside the gene matches: 7. CDR3 DNA sequence: TGCGCCAGCAGCCCCGGACAGGGGTACATCTATGGCTACACCTTC. It encodes CASSPGQGYIYGYTF.

The CDR3 bases are TGTGCCTGGAGTGTAATTAACGAGCAGTACTTC. Residues: CAWSVINEQYF. This sequence joins TRBV30 and TRBJ2-7; D unclear. V lost 0 bases and J 5 bases, leaving 5 bases between the germline ends. The CDR3 loop spans 11 amino acids. The germline V gene encodes CDR1 GTSNPN and CDR2 SVGIG (reference sequence).

J is TRBJ2-3 and V is TRBV4-1; 12 bases map to TRBD2. CDR3 length: 18 residues. Losses at the gene ends were 3 bases for V and 2 bases for J; bases not matched to a gene: 9. CDR1 MGHRA and CDR2 YSYEKL come from the germline V gene. The CDR3: CASSHLILAGGNTDTQYF. The CDR3 nucleotides read TGCGCCAGCAGCCATTTAATTCTAGCGGGGGGGAACACAGATACGCAGTATTTT.

This chain uses TRBV30 with TRBJ2-1; D uncertain. The V end lost 0 bases, the J end lost 7 bases, and 13 bases lay between the germline ends. Germline lookup yields CDR1 GTSNPN and CDR2 SVGIG (reference sequence). The CDR3 extends over 14 amino acids. CDR3 loop: CAWSVIWKRNEQFF. In nucleotides, the CDR3 is TGTGCCTGGAGTGTAATCTGGAAGAGGAATGAGCAGTTCTTC.